This TCR beta chain was sequenced for a study of T cells after yellow fever vaccination. Turning to the study itself: With SMART-Seq v4 Ultra Low Input, the fractions containing low cell numbers were prepared.

Whole-study results and caveats: At around 96% for CD4 and over 80% for CD8, most primary-vaccination clones showed up again after the booster. Peaking faster, on day 5 versus 15, the secondary response was nonetheless weaker.

Trimming cost V 3 bases and J 8 bases, with 12 bases left between them. CDR1 and CDR2 from the germline V gene are SGHRS and YFSETQ. This CDR3 is built from 13 residues. As TCR cDNA was made by 5'RACE template switching, a universal primer site and UMIs were added. TCRdb reprocessed the 5' RACE reads via MiXCR and lists one record per CDR3 protein. The sample consists of roughly 16,000 distinct CDR3 sequences, more than 4% of them appearing once. This clonotype was seen ten or more times. V gene TRBV5-1 combines with J gene TRBJ1-5, with no clear D. The input for sequencing was PBMCs, either bulk or a sorted T-cell subset (CD4+, CD8+, memory, or dextramer-sorted; not recorded which), taken 15 days after the yellow fever booster vaccination. The source of this sequence is a man between 25 and 39 years old who received the YFV17D yellow fever vaccine. CDR3 in amino acids: CASSSGPKEPQHF. In DNA form, the CDR3 reads TGCGCCAGCAGCTCAGGACCAAAAGAGCCCCAGCATTTT.